A single sample is the source of the 31 T cell receptor beta chains below, sequenced in a study of blood T cell repertoires in COVID-19. Clones were sequenced by immunoSEQ multiplex PCR, and TCRdb holds only the in-frame ones, with some missing. This sample has some 250,000 clones, with approximately 85% found just once. The sample comprised PBMCs or T cells enriched from blood (not recorded which). These receptors all stem from a woman in her forties or fifties who had recovered from COVID-19.

The chain couples TRBV28 to TRBJ2-2; TRBD1 matches at 7 bases. V dropped 6 bases and J dropped 1; count of bases not matched to a gene: 11. The CDR3 is made up of 17 amino acids. The germline CDR1 and CDR2 sequences are MDHEN and SYDVKM. The CDR3 reads CASRIYRGILNTGELFF. CDR3 sequence (DNA): TGTGCCAGCAGAATATACAGGGGCATTCTGAACACCGGGGAGCTGTTTTTT.

This clone showed up just once. The chain joins TRBV6-1 to TRBJ1-5; D might be TRBD1 (6 bases). This CDR3 contains 15 residues. Trimming cost V 3 bases and J 2 bases, with 11 bases left between them. CDR1 and CDR2 (germline): MNHNS, SASEGT. In DNA form, the CDR3 reads TGTGCCAGCAGTGATCTGGGGGCCGGCAATCAGCCCCAGCATTTT. Translated: CASSDLGAGNQPQHF.

This clone appeared a single time. This chain joins TRBV28 and TRBJ1-5, with D tentatively TRBD1 (5 bases). Germline lookup yields CDR1 MDHEN and CDR2 SYDVKM. V was shortened by 8 bases and J by 5 bases, with 13 bases between the two germline ends. The CDR3 is 13 amino acids. The CDR3 sequence is CASLYRSHQPQHF. CDR3 DNA: TGTGCCAGCCTCTACAGGAGCCATCAGCCCCAGCATTTT.

The V and J genes are TRBV6-5 and TRBJ2-7; D is unresolved. V gave up 8 bases and J gave up 0 bases, with 11 bases separating them. The CDR3 spans 13 residues. Germline values: CDR1 MNHEY, CDR2 SVGAGI. The CDR3 reads CASHSGNSYEQYF. CDR3 in DNA: TGTGCCAGCCATTCAGGCAACTCCTACGAGCAGTACTTC.

In DNA form, the CDR3 reads TGTGCCAGCAGCTTCACTAGCGGGAGGGCCTACGAGCAGTACTTC. Its protein is CASSFTSGRAYEQYF. This chain links TRBV11-2 with TRBJ2-7; 13 nucleotides agree with TRBD2. After removal of 3 bases from V and 2 bases from J, the junction contained 1 base not matched to a gene. Germline CDR1 is SGHAT and CDR2 is FQNNGV. The length of the CDR3 is 15 residues.

The chain joins TRBV5-1 to TRBJ1-1; no firm D call. Germline CDR1 reads SGHRS; CDR2 reads YFSETQ. V dropped 4 bases and J dropped 2 bases, with 9 bases sitting between them. This CDR3 has 13 amino acids. The CDR3 spells CASSPHFNTEAFF. Here the CDR3 DNA reads TGCGCCAGCAGCCCCCATTTTAACACTGAAGCTTTCTTT. The full variable domain, with the rest looked up from reference TRBV5-1 and TRBJ1-1, is KAGVTQTPRYLIKTRGQQVTLSCSPISGHRSVSWYQQTPGQGLQFLFEYFSETQRNKGNFPGRFSGRQFSNSRSEMNVSTLELGDSALYLCASSPHFNTEAFFGQGTRLTVV.

The rearrangement links TRBV28 to TRBJ1-2; weak D call: TRBD1 (6 bases). This CDR3 is 12 amino acids long. Trimming left V 7 bases short and J 4 bases short, with 10 bases between. CDR1 and CDR2 (germline): MDHEN, SYDVKM. In DNA form, the CDR3 reads TGTGCCAGCAATACAGGGAGCTATGGCTACACCTTC. Residues: CASNTGSYGYTF.

The genes are TRBV10-3 and TRBJ1-5, with 10 bases fitting TRBD1. Per germline, CDR1 ENHRY and CDR2 SYGVKD. V was pared by 10 bases and J by 6 bases, with 6 bases of the junction left unmatched. This CDR3 has 13 residues. This CDR3 is CATGTGVIQPQHF. CDR3 DNA: TGTGCCACCGGGACAGGGGTGATTCAGCCCCAGCATTTT.

This rearrangement joins TRBV5-4 to TRBJ1-2, with TRBD1 identical over 7 bases. This CDR3 has 16 residues. CDR1 is SGHNT and CDR2 is YYREEE in the germline V gene (reference sequence). V lost 1 base and J lost 7; bases outside the gene matches: 13. In DNA form, the CDR3 reads TGTGCCAGCAGCTTGAGGGCAACAGGGGCGGGCGGTGGCTACACCTTC. Protein sequence: CASSLRATGAGGGYTF.

This clone was seen only once. The chain recombines TRBV2 with TRBJ1-5; 7 bases align to TRBD1. Germline loops: CDR1 SNHLY, CDR2 FYNNEI. The CDR3 has 14 residues. The V gene end was trimmed by 7 bases and the J gene end by 5 bases; junction bases not matched to a gene: 8. CDR3 sequence reads: CASNGQVEDQPQHF. In nucleotides, the CDR3 is TGTGCCAGCAACGGACAGGTAGAGGATCAGCCCCAGCATTTT.

The chain joins TRBV2 to TRBJ2-5, with TRBD2 matching 7 bases. The germline gives CDR1 SNHLY, CDR2 FYNNEI. The J segment lost 7 bases and the V segment lost 8 bases, leaving 10 bases of the junction unmatched. The CDR3 runs 13 residues. The CDR3: CASGLVLVGTQYF. DNA for the CDR3: TGTGCCAGCGGACTAGTATTGGTGGGGACCCAGTACTTC.

The rearrangement uses TRBV6-1 and TRBJ2-2; the D gene is possibly TRBD2 (6 bases). The length of the CDR3 is 16 residues. V was clipped by 4 bases and J by 3 bases, with 15 bases between them. In germline, CDR1 is MNHNS, CDR2 SASEGT. The CDR3 reads CASSVVGTSYTGELFF. The CDR3 nucleotides are TGTGCCAGCAGTGTCGTCGGGACTTCGTACACCGGGGAGCTGTTTTTT.

The rearrangement links TRBV10-3 to TRBJ1-5; D may be TRBD1 (6 bases). This CDR3 contains 14 residues. Trimming left V 4 bases short and J 5 bases short, with 12 bases between. The germline gives CDR1 ENHRY, CDR2 SYGVKD. This CDR3 is CAISGGHRDQPQHF. In nucleotides, the CDR3 is TGTGCCATCAGTGGGGGACACCGAGATCAGCCCCAGCATTTT.

This sequence joins TRBV28 and TRBJ1-2; D gene ambiguous. The V end was cut by 2 bases, the J end by 7 bases, with 17 bases between. Germline CDR1 is MDHEN and CDR2 is SYDVKM. This CDR3 spans 15 amino acids. DNA for the CDR3: TGTGCCAGCAGTTTACCTTACCGGTCAGGCTCTGGCTACACCTTC. It specifies CASSLPYRSGSGYTF.

The chain recombines TRBV6-5 with TRBJ2-5; TRBD1 matches 8 bases. The CDR3 runs 16 residues. V trimming: 2 bases; J trimming: 5 bases; junction bases outside the gene matches: 10. Looked up from germline, CDR1 is MNHEY and CDR2 is SVGAGI. In DNA form, the CDR3 reads TGTGCCAGCAGTTACACTGCAGGACAGGGAAAGGAGACCCAGTACTTC. This encodes CASSYTAGQGKETQYF.

V is TRBV28 and J is TRBJ2-7; TRBD1 matches at 9 bases. Germline CDR1 MDHEN, CDR2 SYDVKM. With V trimmed by 6 bases and J by 2 bases, 8 bases remained unmatched. CDR3 length: 15 residues. In DNA form, the CDR3 reads TGTGCCAGCAGGGCCGCCGGGACAGGGCCCTACGAGCAGTACTTC. It encodes CASRAAGTGPYEQYF.

The V and J genes are TRBV7-8 and TRBJ2-6; possible D gene TRBD1, 6 bases. This CDR3 spans 20 amino acids. Germline values: CDR1 SGHVS, CDR2 FQNEAQ. Between the trimmed V and J ends, which lost 5 bases and 2 bases, there was a span of 25 bases. In DNA form, the CDR3 reads TGTGCCAGCAGCCCAAGGGGAAGACAGGAGCTTATGACTGGGGCCAACGTCCTGACTTTC. Translation gives CASSPRGRQELMTGANVLTF.

This chain uses TRBV5-1 with TRBJ2-1; TRBD2 is a possible D gene (6 bases). V lost 1 base and J 2 bases, leaving 10 bases between the germline ends. The CDR3 contains 15 residues. Germline CDR1 SGHRS, CDR2 YFSETQ. The CDR3 spells CASSLLEGTYNEQFF. In nucleotides, the CDR3 is TGCGCCAGCAGCTTGCTGGAGGGGACCTACAATGAGCAGTTCTTC.

The chain employs TRBV9 and TRBJ2-5; perhaps TRBD2 as D (5 bases). V gave up 0 bases and J gave up 5 bases, with 8 bases separating them. Germline loops: CDR1 SGDLS, CDR2 YYNGEE. The CDR3 covers 13 residues. This CDR3 reads CASSVGGHETQYF. The CDR3 nucleotides are TGTGCCAGCAGCGTAGGAGGGCACGAGACCCAGTACTTC. The full variable domain, with the rest looked up from reference TRBV9 and TRBJ2-5, is DSGVTQTPKHLITATGQRVTLRCSPRSGDLSVYWYQQSLDQGLQFLIQYYNGEERAKGNILERFSAQQFPDLHSELNLSSLELGDSALYFCASSVGGHETQYFGPGTRLLVL.

The chain uses TRBV11-2 and TRBJ1-2, with D possibly matching TRBD1 (5 bases). CDR3 length: 14 residues. V was shortened by 2 bases and J by 3 bases, with 10 bases between the two germline ends. Germline-derived CDR1 and CDR2 are SGHAT and FQNNGV. DNA for the CDR3: TGTGCCAGCAGCTTAAACCAGGGTCACTATGGCTACACCTTC. This translates into CASSLNQGHYGYTF.

CDR3 amino acids: CASSQPGTGRNEQFF. The CDR3 bases are TGTGCCAGCAGCCAACCAGGGACAGGGAGGAATGAGCAGTTCTTC. This chain links TRBV7-3 with TRBJ2-1, with 9 bases lining up with TRBD1. V was clipped by 5 bases and J by 7 bases; unmatched bases: 9. The CDR3 contains 15 residues. The germline CDR1 and CDR2 sequences are SGHTA and FQGTGA.

The chain joins TRBV12-5 to TRBJ1-3; D not resolved. Germline assignment: CDR1 LGHNT and CDR2 FRNRAP. The CDR3 runs to 16 residues. The V end was cut by 0 bases, the J end by 0 bases, with 9 bases between. CDR3 sequence (DNA): TGTGCTAGTGGTTTGGTATCGACAATCTCTGGAAACACCATATATTTT. Amino acids: CASGLVSTISGNTIYF.

The chain recombines TRBV7-9 with TRBJ1-1; 7 nucleotides align to TRBD1. V trimming: 4 bases; J trimming: 3 bases; junction bases outside the gene matches: 2. Looked up from germline, CDR1 is SEHNR and CDR2 is FQNEAQ (reference sequence). The CDR3 has 13 residues. The CDR3 loop is CASSSQGDTEAFF. The CDR3 DNA sequence: TGTGCCAGCAGCTCGCAGGGGGACACTGAAGCTTTCTTT.

The chain employs TRBV28 and TRBJ2-2, with TRBD1 matching over 9 bases. There are 17 residues in the CDR3. Per the germline V gene, CDR1 is MDHEN and CDR2 is SYDVKM. V trimming: 6 bases; J trimming: 5 bases; junction bases outside the gene matches: 13. CDR3 residues: CASSFDRGQGSTGELFF. CDR3 sequence (DNA): TGTGCCAGCAGCTTTGATAGGGGACAGGGTTCGACCGGGGAGCTGTTTTTT.

V gene TRBV5-4 combines with J gene TRBJ2-3; 11 bases are shared with TRBD2. The CDR3 has 16 amino acids. Germline V gene sequence: CDR1 SGHNT, CDR2 YYREEE (reference sequence). V was pared by 3 bases and J by 3 bases, with 6 bases of the junction left unmatched. The CDR3 DNA reads as TGTGCCAGCAGCTACCGGGGACTAGCGGTTACAGATACGCAGTATTTT. Protein: CASSYRGLAVTDTQYF.

V and J are TRBV6-6 and TRBJ1-2, with 8 bases identical to TRBD1. CDR1 and CDR2 (germline): MNHNY, SVGAGI (reference sequence). V lost 5 bases, J lost 5 bases, and 1 base stayed unmatched. The CDR3 totals 12 residues. The CDR3 reads CASSRQGYGYTF. CDR3 nucleotide sequence: TGTGCCAGCAGTCGACAGGGGTATGGCTACACCTTC.

This clone was observed once. The sample contains more than one DNA sequence encoding this CDR3. The chain joins TRBV18 to TRBJ1-3; D is undetermined. V lost 2 bases to trimming and J lost 0 bases, with 5 bases between them. Germline lookup yields CDR1 KGHSH and CDR2 LQKENI. The CDR3 runs to 14 residues. The CDR3 bases are TGTGCCAGCTCACCAGATAGCTCTGGAAACACCATATATTTT. It translates to CASSPDSSGNTIYF.

V usage is TRBV18 and J usage is TRBJ2-7; 13 bases match TRBD2. V dropped 0 bases and J dropped 1; count of bases not matched to a gene: 0. This CDR3 contains 16 residues. The germline V gene encodes CDR1 KGHSH and CDR2 LQKENI. The CDR3 reads CASSPPGLAGSYEQYF. The CDR3 nucleotides read TGTGCCAGCTCACCACCGGGACTAGCGGGGTCCTACGAGCAGTACTTC.

V is TRBV9 and J is TRBJ2-1; 10 nucleotides agree with TRBD2. CDR3 length: 15 amino acids. Trimming at V came to 0 bases and at J to 9 bases, leaving 6 bases not matched to a gene. The germline gives CDR1 SGDLS, CDR2 YYNGEE. The CDR3 region has the DNA TGTGCCAGCAGCGTAGGAGCGGGAGGGCCGGTTGAGCAGTTCTTC. Residues: CASSVGAGGPVEQFF.

The genes are TRBV6-4 and TRBJ1-1; D remains ambiguous. This CDR3 contains 14 residues. Looked up from germline, CDR1 is MRHNA and CDR2 is SNTAGT. V gave up 8 bases and J gave up 0 bases, with 13 bases separating them. The CDR3 nucleotides read TGTGCCAGCCCGGGGAAGGGATTGAACACTGAAGCTTTCTTT. Encoded protein: CASPGKGLNTEAFF.

In its sample, this clone was seen a few times. The chain is built from TRBV21-1 and TRBJ2-1; the table calls TRBD2, which could not be checked here. TRBV21-1 is recorded as a pseudogene. The CDR3 has 19 amino acids. CDR3 coding DNA: TGTGCCAGCAGCAAAAGTGAGGGACTAGCGGGAGGAACCTACAATGAGCAGTTCTTC. This translates into CASSKSEGLAGGTYNEQFF.